The rows below give T cell receptor beta chains drawn from one sample of a study of memory CD4+ T cells and cytomegalovirus serostatus. The repertoire was sequenced with immunoSEQ multiplex PCR; TCRdb's copy has only in-frame clones and lacks some. Of roughly 50,000 clones in the sample, about 80% were seen once. The sequenced sample was memory CD4+ T cells from blood. The receptors here all came from an adult in good health and CMV-seronegative. CDR3s include the opening cysteine and the closing phenylalanine or tryptophan. The D gene is left open where the match is weak. Clone sizes are given selectively: once, few, many, or a class where the clone is expanded.

abundance: once
d_gene: TRBD2
j_gene: TRBJ2-7
v_gene: TRBV2
CDR3nt: TGTGCCAGCAGGGGGACTAGCGGGAGTAAGCAGTACTTC
CDR3aa: CASRGTSGSKQYF

abundance: NA
d_gene: NA
j_gene: TRBJ2-4
v_gene: TRBV19
CDR3nt: TGTGCCAGTAGTATAAACCTAGCCAAAAACATTCAGTACTTC
CDR3aa: CASSINLAKNIQYF

abundance: NA
d_gene: NA
j_gene: TRBJ2-5
v_gene: TRBV18
CDR3nt: TGTGCCAGCTCACCAGACCAAACGGTTGGCGAGACCCAGTACTTC
CDR3aa: CASSPDQTVGETQYF

abundance: once
d_gene: TRBD1
j_gene: TRBJ2-1
v_gene: TRBV2
CDR3nt: TGTGCCAGCTCCCGACAGGGGCTAAAGGTAGACGAGCAGTTCTTC
CDR3aa: CASSRQGLKVDEQFF

abundance: NA
d_gene: NA
j_gene: TRBJ1-1
v_gene: TRBV28
CDR3nt: TGTGCCAGCAGTTTTGGAGTGTCTGAAGCTTTCTTT
CDR3aa: CASSFGVSEAFF

abundance: NA
d_gene: NA
j_gene: TRBJ2-7
v_gene: TRBV2
CDR3nt: TGTGCCAGCAGATCTGGGGCAGGGTGGGAGCAGTACTTC
CDR3aa: CASRSGAGWEQYF

abundance: NA
d_gene: NA
j_gene: TRBJ2-7
v_gene: TRBV7-2
CDR3nt: TGTGCCAGCAGCTTCCACTACGAGCAGTACTTC
CDR3aa: CASSFHYEQYF

abundance: once
d_gene: NA
j_gene: TRBJ1-3
v_gene: TRBV4-1
CDR3nt: TGCGCCAGCAGCCAAGCACAGGGAGGGGGAAACACCATATATTTT
CDR3aa: CASSQAQGGGNTIYF

abundance: NA
d_gene: TRBD1
j_gene: TRBJ2-7
v_gene: TRBV25-1
CDR3nt: TGTGCCAGCAGTGAAAGTGCCGGACAGGGGAAGTACGAGCAGTACTTC
CDR3aa: CASSESAGQGKYEQYF

abundance: once
d_gene: NA
j_gene: TRBJ2-5
v_gene: TRBV2
CDR3nt: TGTGCCAGCAGTAGACGACAGGTCCCGTCCTTTTCGGCCCAGTACTTC
CDR3aa: CASSRRQVPSFSAQYF

abundance: few
d_gene: NA
j_gene: TRBJ1-1
v_gene: TRBV5-1
CDR3nt: TGCGCCAGCAGCTTGTGGCCAAACACTGAAGCTTTCTTT
CDR3aa: CASSLWPNTEAFF

abundance: once
d_gene: NA
j_gene: TRBJ2-3
v_gene: TRBV7-2
CDR3nt: TGTGCCAGCAGCTTAGGTGTTACGCAGTATTTT
CDR3aa: CASSLGVTQYF

abundance: NA
d_gene: NA
j_gene: TRBJ1-1
v_gene: TRBV28
CDR3nt: TGTGCCAGCAGTAGCGGGGGTTCCAGGAACACTGAAGCTTTCTTT
CDR3aa: CASSSGGSRNTEAFF

abundance: NA
d_gene: NA
j_gene: TRBJ2-1
v_gene: TRBV25-1
CDR3nt: TGTGCCAGCAGTGAACGGGCAAATGAGCAGTTCTTC
CDR3aa: CASSERANEQFF

abundance: NA
d_gene: NA
j_gene: TRBJ2-1
v_gene: TRBV4-3
CDR3nt: TGCGCCAGCAGCCGCGGACAGAACAATGAGCAGTTCTTC
CDR3aa: CASSRGQNNEQFF

abundance: medium-sized
d_gene: NA
j_gene: TRBJ1-5
v_gene: TRBV18
CDR3nt: TGTGCCAGCTCAAAAGGACAGACTAGCAATCAGCCCCAGCATTTT
CDR3aa: CASSKGQTSNQPQHF

abundance: NA
d_gene: NA
j_gene: TRBJ2-3
v_gene: TRBV28
CDR3nt: TGTGCCAGCAGTCCACCGATTATGGGGGCTGGGCAGTATTTT
CDR3aa: CASSPPIMGAGQYF

abundance: NA
d_gene: TRBD1
j_gene: TRBJ1-5
v_gene: TRBV5-5
CDR3nt: TGTGCCAGCAGTTTGGACAGGGGTAGACAGCCCCAGCATTTT
CDR3aa: CASSLDRGRQPQHF

abundance: NA
d_gene: NA
j_gene: TRBJ1-2
v_gene: TRBV14
CDR3nt: TGTGCCAGCAGCCAAGATTGGGGCCAAAGCTACACCTTC
CDR3aa: CASSQDWGQSYTF

abundance: NA
d_gene: NA
j_gene: TRBJ2-5
v_gene: TRBV7-9
CDR3nt: TGTGCCAGCAGCTTAAATCCACAAGAGACCCAGTACTTC
CDR3aa: CASSLNPQETQYF

abundance: NA
d_gene: TRBD2
j_gene: TRBJ2-7
v_gene: TRBV7-6
CDR3nt: TGTGCCAGCAGCGCCGGGGCGGGGGGCTCCTACGAGCAGTACTTC
CDR3aa: CASSAGAGGSYEQYF

abundance: NA
d_gene: NA
j_gene: TRBJ1-2
v_gene: TRBV5-4
CDR3nt: TGCGCCAGCAGTCGGGGCGGTGGGGATGGCTACACCTTC
CDR3aa: CASSRGGGDGYTF

abundance: NA
d_gene: NA
j_gene: TRBJ1-2
v_gene: TRBV29-1
CDR3nt: TGCAGCGTTGAAACAGGGACGAGAGGCTACACCTTC
CDR3aa: CSVETGTRGYTF

abundance: NA
d_gene: TRBD2
j_gene: TRBJ2-7
v_gene: TRBV11-2
CDR3nt: TGTGCCAGCAGCTCAGGGGGACTAGCGGGGGGTCGCTCCTACGAGCAGTACTTC
CDR3aa: CASSSGGLAGGRSYEQYF

abundance: NA
d_gene: NA
j_gene: TRBJ1-2
v_gene: TRBV27
CDR3nt: TGTGCCAGCAGTCTTCAGGGATATGGCTACACCTTC
CDR3aa: CASSLQGYGYTF

abundance: NA
d_gene: NA
j_gene: TRBJ1-1
v_gene: TRBV14
CDR3nt: TGTGCCAGCAGCCGTTACAGGAACACTGAAGCTTTCTTT
CDR3aa: CASSRYRNTEAFF

abundance: NA
d_gene: TRBD2
j_gene: TRBJ2-3
v_gene: TRBV2
CDR3nt: TGTGCCAGCAACCCTAGCGGGGGGGCAGATACGCAGTATTTT
CDR3aa: CASNPSGGADTQYF

abundance: NA
d_gene: NA
j_gene: TRBJ1-2
v_gene: TRBV4-3
CDR3nt: TGCGCCAGCAGCCGCCTACAGGGCGAGGCTTATGGCTACACCTTC
CDR3aa: CASSRLQGEAYGYTF

abundance: few
d_gene: NA
j_gene: TRBJ1-1
v_gene: TRBV11-2
CDR3nt: TGTGCCAGCAGCCGTAGGGTGCAGACTGAAGCTTTCTTT
CDR3aa: CASSRRVQTEAFF

abundance: NA
d_gene: TRBD2
j_gene: TRBJ2-3
v_gene: TRBV6-4
CDR3nt: TGTGCCAGCAGTGCCGCTAGCGGGAGATCACAGTATTTT
CDR3aa: CASSAASGRSQYF

abundance: few
d_gene: TRBD1
j_gene: TRBJ1-2
v_gene: TRBV15
CDR3nt: TGTGCCACCAGCAGAAACAGGGGGGTAGGCTACACCTTC
CDR3aa: CATSRNRGVGYTF

abundance: NA
d_gene: TRBD2
j_gene: TRBJ2-7
v_gene: TRBV15
CDR3nt: TGTGCCACCAGCAGAGTGGGGGGGGAAGGGCCCTACGAGCAGTACTTC
CDR3aa: CATSRVGGEGPYEQYF

abundance: NA
d_gene: NA
j_gene: TRBJ2-7
v_gene: TRBV28
CDR3nt: TGTGCCAGCAGTTTATTCTGGGGCATTAAGGAGCAGTACTTC
CDR3aa: CASSLFWGIKEQYF

abundance: NA
d_gene: NA
j_gene: TRBJ1-5
v_gene: TRBV6-5
CDR3nt: TGTGCCAGCAGTTCACAGGGATCTGGCAATCAGCCCCAGCATTTT
CDR3aa: CASSSQGSGNQPQHF

abundance: once
d_gene: NA
j_gene: TRBJ1-2
v_gene: TRBV29-1
CDR3nt: TGCAGCGTTGCGACAGACCCTAACTATGGCTACACCTTC
CDR3aa: CSVATDPNYGYTF

abundance: once
d_gene: TRBD1
j_gene: TRBJ1-1
v_gene: TRBV5-4
CDR3nt: TGTGCCAGCAGCCCGGACAGGGGGCCCACTGAAGCTTTCTTT
CDR3aa: CASSPDRGPTEAFF

abundance: NA
d_gene: NA
j_gene: TRBJ1-1
v_gene: TRBV4-3
CDR3nt: TGCGCCAGCAGCCAAGGTACAGCGGCCCCTGAAGCTTTCTTT
CDR3aa: CASSQGTAAPEAFF

abundance: NA
d_gene: NA
j_gene: TRBJ2-7
v_gene: TRBV5-1
CDR3nt: TGCGCCAGCAGCTTGGTGCAGGTCAGGGGCGAGCAGTACTTC
CDR3aa: CASSLVQVRGEQYF

abundance: NA
d_gene: NA
j_gene: TRBJ1-2
v_gene: TRBV2
CDR3nt: TGTGCCAGGGCACGCTGGAGGGCGGTAATTAACTATGGCTACACCTTC
CDR3aa: CARARWRAVINYGYTF

abundance: few
d_gene: TRBD2
j_gene: TRBJ2-2
v_gene: TRBV11-2
CDR3nt: TGTGCCAGCAGCCCCAGCGGGGGGGTTAACACCGGGGAGCTGTTTTTT
CDR3aa: CASSPSGGVNTGELFF

abundance: NA
d_gene: TRBD2
j_gene: TRBJ2-1
v_gene: TRBV4-3
CDR3nt: TGCGCCAGCAGCCAAGACGGGAGGAACTACAATGAGCAGTTCTTC
CDR3aa: CASSQDGRNYNEQFF